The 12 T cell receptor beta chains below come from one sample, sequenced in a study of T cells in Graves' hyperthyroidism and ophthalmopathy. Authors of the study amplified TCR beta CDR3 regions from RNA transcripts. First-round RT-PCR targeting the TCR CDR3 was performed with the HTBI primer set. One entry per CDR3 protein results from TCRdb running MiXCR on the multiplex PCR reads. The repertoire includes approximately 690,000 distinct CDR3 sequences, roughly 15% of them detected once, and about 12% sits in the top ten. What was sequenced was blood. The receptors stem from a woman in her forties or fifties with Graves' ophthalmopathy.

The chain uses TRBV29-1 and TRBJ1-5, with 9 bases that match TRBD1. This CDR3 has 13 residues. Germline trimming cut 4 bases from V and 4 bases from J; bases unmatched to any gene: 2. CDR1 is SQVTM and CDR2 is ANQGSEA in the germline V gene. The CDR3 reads CSVAGTGNQPQHF. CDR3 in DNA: TGCAGCGTTGCGGGGACAGGGAATCAGCCCCAGCATTTT. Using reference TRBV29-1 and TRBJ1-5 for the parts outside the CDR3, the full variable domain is SAVISQKPSRDICQRGTSLTIQCQVDSQVTMMFWYRQQPGQSLTLIATANQGSEATYESGFVIDKFPISRPNLTFSTLTVSNMSPEDSSIYLCSVAGTGNQPQHFGDGTRLSIL.

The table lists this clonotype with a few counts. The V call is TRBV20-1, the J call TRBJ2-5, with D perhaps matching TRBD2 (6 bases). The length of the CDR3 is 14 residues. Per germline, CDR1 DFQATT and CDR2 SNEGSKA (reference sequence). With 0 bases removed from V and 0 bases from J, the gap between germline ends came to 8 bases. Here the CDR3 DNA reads TGCAGTGCTAGAGATCTAGCGAACCAAGAGACCCAGTACTTC. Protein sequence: CSARDLANQETQYF.

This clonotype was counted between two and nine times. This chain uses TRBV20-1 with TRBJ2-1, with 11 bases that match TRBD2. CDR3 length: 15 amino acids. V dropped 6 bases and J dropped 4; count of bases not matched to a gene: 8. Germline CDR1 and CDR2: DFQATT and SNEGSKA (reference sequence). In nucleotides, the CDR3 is TGCAGTGCACCTTGGGGGACTAGCGGTTACAATGAGCAGTTCTTC. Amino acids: CSAPWGTSGYNEQFF.

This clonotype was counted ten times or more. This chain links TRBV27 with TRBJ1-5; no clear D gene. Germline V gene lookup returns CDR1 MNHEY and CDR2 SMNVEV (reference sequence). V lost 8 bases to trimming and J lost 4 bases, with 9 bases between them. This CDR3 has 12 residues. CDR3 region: CASGFNNQPQHF. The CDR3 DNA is TGTGCCAGCGGGTTTAATAATCAGCCCCAGCATTTT.

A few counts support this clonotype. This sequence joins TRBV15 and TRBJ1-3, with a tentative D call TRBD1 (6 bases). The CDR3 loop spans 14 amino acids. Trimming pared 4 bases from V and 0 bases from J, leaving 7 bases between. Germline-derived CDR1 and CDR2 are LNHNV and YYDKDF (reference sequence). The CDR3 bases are TGTGCCACCAGCAAGGGGGACTCTGGAAACACCATATATTTT. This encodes CATSKGDSGNTIYF.

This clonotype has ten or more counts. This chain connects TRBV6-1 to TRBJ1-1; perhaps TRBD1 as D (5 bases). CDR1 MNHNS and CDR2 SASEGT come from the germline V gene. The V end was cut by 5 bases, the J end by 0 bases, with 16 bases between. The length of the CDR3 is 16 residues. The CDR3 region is CASSLVQVYMNTEAFF. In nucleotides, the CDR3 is TGTGCCAGCAGTTTAGTACAGGTCTACATGAACACTGAAGCTTTCTTT.

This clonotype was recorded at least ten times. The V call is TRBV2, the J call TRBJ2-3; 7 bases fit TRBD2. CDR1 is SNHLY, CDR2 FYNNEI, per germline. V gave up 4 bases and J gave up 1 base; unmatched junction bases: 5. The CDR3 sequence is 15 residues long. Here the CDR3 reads CASSAARGGTDTQYF. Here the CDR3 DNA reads TGTGCCAGCAGTGCGGCACGGGGGGGCACAGATACGCAGTATTTT.

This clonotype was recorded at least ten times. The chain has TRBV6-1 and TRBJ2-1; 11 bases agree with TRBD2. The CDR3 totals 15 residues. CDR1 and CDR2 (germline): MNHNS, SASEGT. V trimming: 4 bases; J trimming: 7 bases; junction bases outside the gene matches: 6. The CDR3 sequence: CASSVAGGIGNEQFF. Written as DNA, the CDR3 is TGTGCCAGCAGTGTAGCGGGAGGGATTGGGAATGAGCAGTTCTTC.

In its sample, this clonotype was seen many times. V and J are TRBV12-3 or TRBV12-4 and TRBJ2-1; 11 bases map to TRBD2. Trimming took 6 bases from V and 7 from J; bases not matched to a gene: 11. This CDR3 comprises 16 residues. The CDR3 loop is CASSPRLAGLGNEQFF. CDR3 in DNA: TGTGCCAGCAGCCCCCGACTAGCGGGATTGGGGAATGAGCAGTTCTTC.

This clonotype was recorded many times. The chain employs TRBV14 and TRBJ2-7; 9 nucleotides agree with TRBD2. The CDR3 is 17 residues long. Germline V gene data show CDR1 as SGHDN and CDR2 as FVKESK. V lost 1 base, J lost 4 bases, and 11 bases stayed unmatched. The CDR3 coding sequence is TGTGCCAGCAGCCAAGTGGGTTGGGGACTAGCAGCATACGAGCAGTACTTC. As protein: CASSQVGWGLAAYEQYF.

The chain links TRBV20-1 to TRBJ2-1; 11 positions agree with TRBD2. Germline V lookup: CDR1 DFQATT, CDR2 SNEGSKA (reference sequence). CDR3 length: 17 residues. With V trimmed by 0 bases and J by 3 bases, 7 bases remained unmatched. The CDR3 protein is CSARDFVGTSGYNEQFF. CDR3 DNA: TGCAGTGCTAGAGACTTTGTCGGGACTAGCGGCTACAATGAGCAGTTCTTC.

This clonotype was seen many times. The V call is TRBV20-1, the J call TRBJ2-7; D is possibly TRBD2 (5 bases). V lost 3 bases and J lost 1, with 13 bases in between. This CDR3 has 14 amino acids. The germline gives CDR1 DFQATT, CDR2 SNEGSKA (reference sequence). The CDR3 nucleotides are TGCAGTGCTAGGGCCACCCGCGGGTCCTACGAGCAGTACTTC. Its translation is CSARATRGSYEQYF.